The 12 T cell receptor beta chains in this list originate from one sample, sequenced in a study of blood T cell repertoires in COVID-19. Only in-frame clones appear in the TCRdb table, and some are missing; sequencing was by immunoSEQ multiplex PCR. The repertoire includes tens of thousands of clones, over 80% of them detected once, and 5% to 6.5% sits in the top ten. The sample taken for sequencing was peripheral blood. These receptors all stem from a man in his fifties with active COVID-19.

This rearrangement joins TRBV11-2 to TRBJ2-7, with 10 bases identical to TRBD2. The germline V gene has CDR1 SGHAT and CDR2 FQNNGV. V was pared by 0 bases and J by 3 bases, with 2 bases of the junction left unmatched. The CDR3 loop spans 15 amino acids. The CDR3 sequence: CASSLDTSGIYEQYF. The CDR3 bases are TGTGCCAGCAGCTTAGATACTAGCGGGATCTACGAGCAGTACTTC.

Here the CDR3 reads CASSPGGGYGYTF. The CDR3 nucleotides are TGTGCCAGCAGCCCAGGGGGCGGCTATGGCTACACCTTC. This chain links TRBV6-5 with TRBJ1-2, with 8 positions matching TRBD1. V shed 6 bases and J 4 bases; nucleotides not matched to a gene: 4. The CDR3 totals 13 residues. The germline CDR1 and CDR2 sequences are MNHEY and SVGAGI.

The rearrangement links TRBV7-6 to TRBJ2-2; 10 bases align to TRBD1. The CDR3 totals 17 residues. The V gene's germline CDR1 is SGHVS and CDR2 FNYEAQ. V gave up 5 bases and J gave up 5 bases; unmatched junction bases: 11. CDR3 amino acids: CASSPPGTGARTGELFF. In nucleotides, the CDR3 is TGTGCCAGCAGCCCACCCGGGACAGGGGCGCGGACCGGGGAGCTGTTTTTT.

The table lists this clone with a count of one. This chain uses TRBV28 with TRBJ2-5; D may be TRBD1 (8 bases). The CDR3 contains 15 residues. Germline assignment: CDR1 MDHEN and CDR2 SYDVKM. V lost 5 bases, J lost 5 bases, and 18 bases lay in between. CDR3 sequence reads: CASSVPTGEGETQYF. In nucleotides, the CDR3 is TGTGCCAGCAGTGTACCGACAGGGGAGGGGGAGACCCAGTACTTC.

The CDR3 reads CASSRGRSGNTEAFF. The CDR3 DNA reads TGCGCCAGCAGCCGGGGCCGGAGTGGGAACACTGAAGCTTTCTTT. The chain employs TRBV4-3 and TRBJ1-1, with D perhaps TRBD1 (5 bases). This CDR3 is built from 15 residues. Deletions cut 4 bases from V and 1 base from J, with 13 bases between. Germline CDR1 reads LGHNA; CDR2 reads YSLEER.

The chain combines TRBV9 with TRBJ1-1, with 9 bases that match TRBD1. The V and J ends lost 0 bases and 7 bases, in that order; junction bases with no gene match: 7. The germline V gene encodes CDR1 SGDLS and CDR2 YYNGEE. This CDR3 region has 15 residues. This CDR3 is CASSVEGTGNREAFF. In nucleotides, the CDR3 is TGTGCCAGCAGCGTAGAAGGGACAGGGAACCGTGAAGCTTTCTTT.

The chain employs TRBV29-1 and TRBJ1-2; tentative D call: TRBD1 (5 bases). V gave up 4 bases and J gave up 1 base, with 10 bases separating them. The germline CDR1 and CDR2 sequences are SQVTM and ANQGSEA. The CDR3 is 13 residues long. The CDR3 protein is CSVAQGLNYGYTF. As DNA, the CDR3 is TGCAGCGTTGCCCAGGGCCTTAACTATGGCTACACCTTC.

Only one count was recorded for this clone. The chain combines TRBV4-2 with TRBJ1-2; no clear D. V shed 1 base and J shed 10 bases, with 22 bases lying between them. Germline-derived CDR1 and CDR2 are LGHNA and YNFKEQ. The CDR3 contains 16 residues. The CDR3 nucleotides read TGTGCCAGCAGCCAAGCGCCAGGCAGGAACCCAGCCCCCTACACCTTC. This codes for CASSQAPGRNPAPYTF.

The genes are TRBV27 and TRBJ1-1, with a possible D match to TRBD1 (6 bases). Germline lookup yields CDR1 MNHEY and CDR2 SMNVEV (reference sequence). This CDR3 comprises 14 residues. The ends were cut back, 5 bases at V and 4 bases at J, with 14 bases in the middle. The CDR3 bases are TGTGCCAGCAGTCCACTCGGACAGTTCACTGAAGCTTTCTTT. Translating it yields CASSPLGQFTEAFF.

In its sample, this clone was seen once. This chain links TRBV6-5 with TRBJ2-1; no firm D call. This CDR3 comprises 14 residues. CDR1 is MNHEY, CDR2 SVGAGI, per germline. Trimming removed 5 bases at V and 0 bases at J, with 8 bases between. CDR3 in DNA: TGTGCCAGCAGTCCTGGCAGCTCCTACAATGAGCAGTTCTTC. This gives the protein CASSPGSSYNEQFF.

V gene TRBV2 combines with J gene TRBJ1-2; 9 bases agree with TRBD1. The CDR3 has 15 amino acids. After removal of 9 bases from V and 4 bases from J, the junction contained 12 bases not matched to a gene. Looked up from germline, CDR1 is SNHLY and CDR2 is FYNNEI. The chain's CDR3 is CASRPGQGGGYGYTF. DNA of the CDR3: TGTGCCAGTAGACCGGGACAGGGAGGTGGCTATGGCTACACCTTC.

V gene TRBV2 combines with J gene TRBJ1-1, with 10 bases lining up with TRBD1. The CDR3 is 18 residues long. Unmatched junction bases numbered 16, after V lost 9 bases and J lost 0 bases. Germline V gene lookup returns CDR1 SNHLY and CDR2 FYNNEI. The CDR3 DNA sequence: TGTGCCAGTCCTTCCTCCGGGACAGGGGAAGGGATGAACACTGAAGCTTTCTTT. Its protein product is CASPSSGTGEGMNTEAFF.